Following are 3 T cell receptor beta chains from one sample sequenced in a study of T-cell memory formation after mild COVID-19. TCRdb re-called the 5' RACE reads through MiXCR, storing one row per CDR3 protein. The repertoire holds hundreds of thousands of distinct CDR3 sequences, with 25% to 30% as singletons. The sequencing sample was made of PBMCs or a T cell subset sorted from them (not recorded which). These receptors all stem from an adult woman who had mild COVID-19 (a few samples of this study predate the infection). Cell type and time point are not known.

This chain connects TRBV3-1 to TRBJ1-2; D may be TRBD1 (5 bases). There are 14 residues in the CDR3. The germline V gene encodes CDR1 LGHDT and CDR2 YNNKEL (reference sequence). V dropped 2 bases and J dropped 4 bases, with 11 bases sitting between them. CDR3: CASSQPRAPYGYTF. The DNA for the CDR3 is TGTGCCAGCAGCCAACCCAGGGCCCCCTATGGCTACACCTTC. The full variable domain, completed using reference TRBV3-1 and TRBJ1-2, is DTAVSQTPKYLVTQMGNDKSIKCEQNLGHDTMYWYKQDSKKFLKIMFSYNNKELIINETVPNRFSPKSPDKAHLNLHINSLELGDSAVYFCASSQPRAPYGYTFGSGTRLTVV.

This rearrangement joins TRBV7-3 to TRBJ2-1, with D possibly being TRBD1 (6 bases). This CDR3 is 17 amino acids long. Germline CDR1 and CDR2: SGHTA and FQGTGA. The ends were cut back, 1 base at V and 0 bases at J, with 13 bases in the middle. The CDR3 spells CASSLMATGRSYNEQFF. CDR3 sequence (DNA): TGTGCCAGCAGCTTAATGGCTACAGGGCGCTCCTACAATGAGCAGTTCTTC.

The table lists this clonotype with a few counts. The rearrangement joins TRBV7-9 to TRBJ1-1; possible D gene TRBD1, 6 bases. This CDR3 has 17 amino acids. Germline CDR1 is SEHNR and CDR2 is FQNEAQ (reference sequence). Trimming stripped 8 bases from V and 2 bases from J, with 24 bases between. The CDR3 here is CASWGGGDREVNTEAFF. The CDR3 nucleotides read TGTGCCAGCTGGGGGGGGGGCGACCGGGAGGTTAACACTGAAGCTTTCTTT.